The 2 T cell receptor beta chains reported below all come from one sample, sequenced in a study of shared clonotypes between healthy human individuals (dated by TCRdb to the early 2020s). Libraries were prepared through the immunoSEQ multiplex PCR assay. TCRdb's version of the immuneACCESS table is confined to in-frame rearrangements and falls short of the full clone set. An unresolved V gene accounts for under half of the shortfall where checked; the remainder is of unknown origin. The sample contains more than 400,000 clones, less than 96% of them found a single time. The ten largest clones take up about 0.057% of the sample. Sequencing was done on a sample of naive CD4+ T cells sorted from blood. The cell subset or site label on this specimen signifies: CD45RA+ positively selected. The source is a woman in her thirties in good health.

The chain is built from TRBV30 and TRBJ1-6, with TRBD1 matching 9 bases. Trimming took 5 bases from V and 10 from J; bases not matched to a gene: 9. This CDR3 is built from 14 residues. The germline gives CDR1 GTSNPN, CDR2 SVGIG (reference sequence). In DNA form, the CDR3 reads TGTGCCTGGGGGGAGGACAGGGGAATATCACCCCTCCACTTT. Its protein product is CAWGEDRGISPLHF.

The V and J genes are TRBV6-5 and TRBJ1-5, with D tentatively TRBD1 (5 bases). V dropped 5 bases and J dropped 7 bases, with 12 bases sitting between them. Germline lookup yields CDR1 MNHEY and CDR2 SVGAGI. This CDR3 has 13 residues. DNA of the CDR3: TGTGCCAGCAGTACCGCCGGGACCCAGCCCCAGCATTTT. Its translation is CASSTAGTQPQHF.